The table lists the clone carrying this TCR beta chain with a few counts. Its matching antigen is unknown. This entry comes from a study of T cell repertoires in cytomegalovirus infection. Per the germline V gene, CDR1 is SEHNR and CDR2 is FQNEAQ (reference sequence). This CDR3 region has 13 residues. The V gene lost 5 bases and the J gene lost 8 bases, with 15 bases spanning the gap. TCRdb ran MiXCR on the reads and lists one entry per CDR3 protein. The profile shows 650,000 to 850,000 distinct CDR3 sequences, 25% to 35% of them singletons. General study points: Ex vivo, HLA-C-restricted CMV-specific TCR beta clonotypes prevailed over the rest of the response. There were carriers of CMV plus the relevant HLA, and cumulative public TCR beta family frequency identified them.

This sequence was found in a human donor in good health (CMV status not recorded). Some clones in this sample may be carry-over from other donors' samples. The material sequenced was cultured CD8+ T cells from PBMCs, taken from culture after CMV antigen stimulation. The V and J genes are TRBV7-9 and TRBJ1-2, with D perhaps matching TRBD1 (5 bases). In DNA, the CDR3 is TGTGCCAGCAGCGGAGACAGAGGAGAAGGCTACACCTTC. Its protein is CASSGDRGEGYTF.